What follows is one T cell receptor (beta chain) and its context. Its antigen is undetermined. Reverse transcribed after extraction, RNA yielded cDNA as the sequencing template. The table came from immunoSEQ multiplex PCR; TCRdb's copy has only in-frame clones and leaves some out. Here the sample spans some 20,000 clones, less than 70% being singletons. Trimming took 0 bases from V and 4 from J; bases not matched to a gene: 4. CDR1 and CDR2 (germline): SGHRS, YFSETQ. The CDR3 runs to 15 residues. This sample stems from a study of CD8+ T cells in alopecia areata. Study-level findings and limits: Besides other cells, scalp samples also yield sequences of resident alphabeta T cells from normal skin. Sharing of TCR sequences between patients (possibly for HLA-related reasons) was less clear than in mice.

Sorting of CD4+ cells into CD25+CD127- cells was performed for roughly 5 patients. A FACSAria was used to sort CD4+ and CD8+ T cells. These cells came from PBMCs. The specimen sequenced was CD4+ Tregs sorted from blood. This TCR came from a human donor with alopecia areata. The chain has TRBV5-1 and TRBJ2-1, with 7 nucleotides matching TRBD1. CDR3: CASSLVGTDYNEQFF. The CDR3, as DNA: TGCGCCAGCAGCTTGGTCGGGACAGATTACAATGAGCAGTTCTTC.